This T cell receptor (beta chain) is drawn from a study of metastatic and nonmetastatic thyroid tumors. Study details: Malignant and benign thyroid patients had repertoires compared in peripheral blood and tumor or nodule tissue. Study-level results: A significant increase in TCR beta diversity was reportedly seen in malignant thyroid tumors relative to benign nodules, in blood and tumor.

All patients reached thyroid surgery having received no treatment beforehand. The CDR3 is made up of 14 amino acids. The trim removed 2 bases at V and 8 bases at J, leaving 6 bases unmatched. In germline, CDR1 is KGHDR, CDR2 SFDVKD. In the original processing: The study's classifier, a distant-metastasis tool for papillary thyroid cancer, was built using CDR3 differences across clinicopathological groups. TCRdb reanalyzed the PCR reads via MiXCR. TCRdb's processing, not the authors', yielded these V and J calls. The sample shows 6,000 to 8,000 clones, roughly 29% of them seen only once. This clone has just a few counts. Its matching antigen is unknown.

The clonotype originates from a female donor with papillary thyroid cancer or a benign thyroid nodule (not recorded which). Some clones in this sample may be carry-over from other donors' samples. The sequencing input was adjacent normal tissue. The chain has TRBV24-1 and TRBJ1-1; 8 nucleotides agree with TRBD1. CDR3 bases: TGTGCCACCAGTGATTCAGGGGGCCACAGAGAAGCTTTCTTT. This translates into CATSDSGGHREAFF.